These 7 T cell receptor beta chains were all obtained from the same sample, sequenced in a study of cytomegalovirus exposure and HLA in healthy donors. The PCR made use of 60 Vbeta and 13 Jbeta primers. Profiling relied on immunoSEQ multiplex PCR, and the TCRdb table lists in-frame clones only, not all of them. Among some 130,000 clones, about four fifths were seen once, and the ten largest hold around 4.8%. The sample consisted of PBMCs. Source of these receptors: a man aged 25 to 40 in good health.

The chain couples TRBV5-1 to TRBJ1-5; no definite D call. CDR3 length equals 15 residues. Trimming removed 5 bases at V and 0 bases at J, with 12 bases between. Germline CDR1 reads SGHRS; CDR2 reads YFSETQ. The CDR3 is CASRKTPGSNQPQHF. The CDR3 nucleotides are TGCGCCAGCAGAAAAACCCCCGGTAGCAATCAGCCCCAGCATTTT.

To note about this clone: Sequence at one end of the junction differs from germline and may be a read error. This chain connects TRBV7-9 to TRBJ2-7; 9 positions agree with TRBD2. The CDR3 consists of 13 residues. Germline assignment: CDR1 SEHNR and CDR2 FQNEAQ (reference sequence). The DNA of the CDR3 is TGTTCCAGCAGCCCCGGACTAGCGAACGAGCAGTACTTC. It translates to CSSSPGLANEQYF. Variable domain in full (rest from reference TRBV7-9 and TRBJ2-7): DTGVSQNPRHKITKRGQNVTFRCDPISEHNRLYWYRQTLGQGPEFLTYFQNEAQLEKSRLLSDRFSAERPKGSFSTLEIQRTEQGDSAMYLCSSSPGLANEQYFGPGTRLTVT.

CDR3 DNA: TGCAGCCCGTCTCCCTCTACAGGGGGCGATGGCTACACCTTC. Translating gives CSPSPSTGGDGYTF. V and J are TRBV29-1 and TRBJ1-2; 9 nucleotides align to TRBD1. This CDR3 has 14 residues. V lost 8 bases, J lost 6 bases, and 13 bases stayed unmatched. CDR1 SQVTM and CDR2 ANQGSEA come from the germline V gene.

The CDR3 loop is CASSFQGETEAFF. The CDR3 region has the DNA TGTGCCAGCAGCTTCCAGGGCGAGACTGAAGCTTTCTTT. The gene calls are TRBV7-8 and TRBJ1-1; possible D gene TRBD1, 5 bases. The germline V gene encodes CDR1 SGHVS and CDR2 FQNEAQ. V lost 3 bases and J lost 5, with 10 bases in between. The CDR3 covers 13 residues.

The table lists this clone with a count of one. The gene calls are TRBV7-3 and TRBJ2-3; possibly TRBD1 for D (6 bases). Trimming removed 5 bases from V and 4 bases from J, with 13 bases in between. This CDR3 is 14 amino acids long. Germline V gene lookup returns CDR1 SGHTA and CDR2 FQGTGA. The CDR3 here is CASSPTGGSDTQYF. In DNA, the CDR3 is TGTGCCAGCAGCCCGACAGGTGGTTCAGATACGCAGTATTTT. Together with reference TRBV7-3 and TRBJ2-3, the CDR3 gives the full variable domain: GAGVSQTPSNKVTEKGKYVELRCDPISGHTALYWYRQSLGQGPEFLIYFQGTGAADDSGLPNDRFFAVRPEGSVSTLKIQRTERGDSAVYLCASSPTGGSDTQYFGPGTRLTVL.

This chain uses TRBV6-5 with TRBJ2-7; no firm D call. Trimming shortened V by 2 bases and J by 2 bases, and 7 bases separated the two germline ends. The length of the CDR3 is 13 residues. Germline V gene data show CDR1 as MNHEY and CDR2 as SVGAGI. This CDR3 reads CASSYEETYEQYF. In DNA form, the CDR3 reads TGTGCCAGCAGTTACGAGGAGACCTACGAGCAGTACTTC.

The V gene is TRBV7-9, the J gene TRBJ1-2; 9 bases align to TRBD1. Germline loops: CDR1 SEHNR, CDR2 FQNEAQ (reference sequence). CDR3 size: 14 residues. The J segment lost 4 bases and the V segment lost 3 bases, leaving 3 bases of the junction unmatched. The CDR3 DNA reads as TGTGCCAGCAGCTTGGGGACAGGGAGCTATGGCTACACCTTC. The encoded protein is CASSLGTGSYGYTF.